These T cell receptor beta chains were read from a single sample in a study of CD8 T cells in ankylosing spondylitis. TCRdb reprocessed the 5' RACE reads with MiXCR, giving one entry per CDR3 protein. The sample comprises 290,000 or so distinct CDR3 sequences, less than 25% of which are singletons, and 3.5% rests with the top ten. Material for sequencing was blood, either unsorted or a sorted T cell fraction (not recorded which). The origin of the receptors is a female donor with ankylosing spondylitis or in good health (not recorded which). Each CDR3 is given with its conserved first and last residue. The order of the fields is clone size, CDR3 length, V gene, J gene, D gene, CDR3 DNA, CDR3 protein. D genes are given only for firm matches. Only part of the rows carry a size: once, few, many, or a class if the clone is expanded.

clone_size: -; cdr3_length: 17; v_call: TRBV20-1; j_call: TRBJ2-3; d_call: -; cdr3_nt: TGCAGTGCTAGAGACGCCGGACGGCCAGCAAACACAGATACGCAGTATTTT; cdr3_aa: CSARDAGRPANTDTQYF
clone_size: -; cdr3_length: 17; v_call: TRBV9; j_call: TRBJ2-6; d_call: TRBD1; cdr3_nt: TGTGCCAGCAGCCCGAGGACAGGGAGCTCTGGGGCCAACGTCCTGACTTTC; cdr3_aa: CASSPRTGSSGANVLTF
clone_size: -; cdr3_length: 16; v_call: TRBV6-2/TRBV6-3; j_call: TRBJ1-5; d_call: -; cdr3_nt: TGTGCCAGCAGCCGGGTAAGGGTCGTGGGCGTCCAGCCCCAGCATTTT; cdr3_aa: CASSRVRVVGVQPQHF
clone_size: few; cdr3_length: 14; v_call: TRBV9; j_call: TRBJ1-1; d_call: -; cdr3_nt: TGTGCCAGCAGCCTAGACGACAGGTTCCCTGAAGCTTTCTTT; cdr3_aa: CASSLDDRFPEAFF
clone_size: many; cdr3_length: 14; v_call: TRBV5-5; j_call: TRBJ1-1; d_call: TRBD1; cdr3_nt: TGTGCCAGCAGCTTACAGGGGTCTAACACTGAAGCTTTCTTT; cdr3_aa: CASSLQGSNTEAFF
clone_size: many; cdr3_length: 13; v_call: TRBV2; j_call: TRBJ2-5; d_call: -; cdr3_nt: TGTGCCAGTTCCGAGGTGCAGGTAGAGACCCAGTACTTC; cdr3_aa: CASSEVQVETQYF
clone_size: few; cdr3_length: 14; v_call: TRBV24-1; j_call: TRBJ2-5; d_call: -; cdr3_nt: TGTGCCACCAGTGAGGGGGAGTTTCAAGAGACCCAGTACTTC; cdr3_aa: CATSEGEFQETQYF
clone_size: few; cdr3_length: 14; v_call: TRBV6-5; j_call: TRBJ1-6; d_call: -; cdr3_nt: TGTGCCAGCAGTTACAGACAGTCTAATTCACCCCTCCACTTT; cdr3_aa: CASSYRQSNSPLHF
clone_size: few; cdr3_length: 18; v_call: TRBV27; j_call: TRBJ2-5; d_call: TRBD1; cdr3_nt: TGTGCCAGCAGTTACCGGAGTGTTAGGGACAGGGGGGACGAGACCCAGTACTTC; cdr3_aa: CASSYRSVRDRGDETQYF
clone_size: many; cdr3_length: 11; v_call: TRBV20-1; j_call: TRBJ2-1; d_call: -; cdr3_nt: TGCAGTGCCGGGGCGGGGACTGAGCAGTTCTTC; cdr3_aa: CSAGAGTEQFF
clone_size: -; cdr3_length: 16; v_call: TRBV2; j_call: TRBJ2-3; d_call: -; cdr3_nt: TGTGCCAGCAGCTTCCGGGGGCAGGAGAAGGGAGATACGCAGTATTTT; cdr3_aa: CASSFRGQEKGDTQYF
clone_size: -; cdr3_length: 15; v_call: TRBV6-1; j_call: TRBJ2-5; d_call: TRBD2; cdr3_nt: TGTGCCAGCAGTCCCCTCGGGGGGACTAAAGAGACCCAGTACTTC; cdr3_aa: CASSPLGGTKETQYF
clone_size: few; cdr3_length: 11; v_call: TRBV3-1; j_call: TRBJ2-7; d_call: -; cdr3_nt: TGTGCCAGCAGCCTGGGACCTATCGTTTACTTC; cdr3_aa: CASSLGPIVYF
clone_size: -; cdr3_length: 15; v_call: TRBV11-2; j_call: TRBJ2-1; d_call: -; cdr3_nt: TGTGCCAGCAGCCCTAAGGAGGGAGCGGTGAATGAGCAGTTCTTC; cdr3_aa: CASSPKEGAVNEQFF
clone_size: few; cdr3_length: 14; v_call: TRBV20-1; j_call: TRBJ2-1; d_call: TRBD2; cdr3_nt: TGCAGTGCTACTCCGGGACTAGCGTTAAATGAGCAGTTCTTC; cdr3_aa: CSATPGLALNEQFF
clone_size: -; cdr3_length: 16; v_call: TRBV5-6; j_call: TRBJ2-1; d_call: -; cdr3_nt: TGTGCCAGCAGCCCACGACCCTGGAGCTCCTACAATGAGCAGTTCTTC; cdr3_aa: CASSPRPWSSYNEQFF
clone_size: many; cdr3_length: 15; v_call: TRBV28; j_call: TRBJ1-5; d_call: TRBD1; cdr3_nt: TGTGCCAGCAGTTTTTCGGGACAGAAGAATCAGCCCCAGCATTTT; cdr3_aa: CASSFSGQKNQPQHF
clone_size: -; cdr3_length: 13; v_call: TRBV6-2/TRBV6-3; j_call: TRBJ2-5; d_call: -; cdr3_nt: TGTGCCAGCAGCCGCTTCAGGTCAGAGACCCAGTACTTC; cdr3_aa: CASSRFRSETQYF
clone_size: many; cdr3_length: 15; v_call: TRBV4-2; j_call: TRBJ2-1; d_call: -; cdr3_nt: TGTGCCAGCAGCCAAAGTGACGCCCTGCAGGATGAGCAGTTCTTC; cdr3_aa: CASSQSDALQDEQFF
clone_size: few; cdr3_length: 12; v_call: TRBV7-9; j_call: TRBJ2-7; d_call: -; cdr3_nt: TGTGCCAGCAGCTTAGTTAGTAGGGAGCAGTACTTC; cdr3_aa: CASSLVSREQYF
clone_size: -; cdr3_length: 11; v_call: TRBV6-2/TRBV6-3; j_call: TRBJ1-5; d_call: TRBD1; cdr3_nt: TGTGCTCGACAGGGATTGCAGCCCCAGCATTTT; cdr3_aa: CARQGLQPQHF
clone_size: few; cdr3_length: 12; v_call: TRBV6-2/TRBV6-3; j_call: TRBJ2-5; d_call: -; cdr3_nt: TGTGCCAGCAGTTACAACGGAGAGACCCAGTACTTC; cdr3_aa: CASSYNGETQYF
clone_size: -; cdr3_length: 16; v_call: TRBV4-3; j_call: TRBJ2-5; d_call: TRBD2; cdr3_nt: TGCGCCAGCAGCCAAGTAGCGGGAGCGATAGTAGAGACCCAGTACTTC; cdr3_aa: CASSQVAGAIVETQYF
clone_size: many; cdr3_length: 14; v_call: TRBV6-1; j_call: TRBJ2-1; d_call: -; cdr3_nt: TGTGCCAGCAGTCGGACCACTATGTACAATGAGCAGTTCTTC; cdr3_aa: CASSRTTMYNEQFF
clone_size: few; cdr3_length: 14; v_call: TRBV10-3; j_call: TRBJ1-2; d_call: -; cdr3_nt: TGTGCCATCAGTGAGGACGGGACGGACTATGGCTACACCTTC; cdr3_aa: CAISEDGTDYGYTF
clone_size: few; cdr3_length: 15; v_call: TRBV9; j_call: TRBJ2-1; d_call: -; cdr3_nt: TGTGCCAGCAGCGTAGATGACAACGTGTACAATGAGCAGTTCTTC; cdr3_aa: CASSVDDNVYNEQFF
clone_size: -; cdr3_length: 16; v_call: TRBV20-1; j_call: TRBJ2-1; d_call: -; cdr3_nt: TGCAGTGCTAGGAGTGTGTCGAAGGGAGACTACAATGAGCAGTTCTTC; cdr3_aa: CSARSVSKGDYNEQFF
clone_size: -; cdr3_length: 16; v_call: TRBV27; j_call: TRBJ1-1; d_call: -; cdr3_nt: TGTGCCAGCAGTTTATTCTCGGGTTTTGTGAACACTGAAGCTTTCTTT; cdr3_aa: CASSLFSGFVNTEAFF
clone_size: -; cdr3_length: 11; v_call: TRBV29-1; j_call: TRBJ1-1; d_call: -; cdr3_nt: TGCAGCGTTGAACGAGGGTCAGAGGCTTTCTTT; cdr3_aa: CSVERGSEAFF